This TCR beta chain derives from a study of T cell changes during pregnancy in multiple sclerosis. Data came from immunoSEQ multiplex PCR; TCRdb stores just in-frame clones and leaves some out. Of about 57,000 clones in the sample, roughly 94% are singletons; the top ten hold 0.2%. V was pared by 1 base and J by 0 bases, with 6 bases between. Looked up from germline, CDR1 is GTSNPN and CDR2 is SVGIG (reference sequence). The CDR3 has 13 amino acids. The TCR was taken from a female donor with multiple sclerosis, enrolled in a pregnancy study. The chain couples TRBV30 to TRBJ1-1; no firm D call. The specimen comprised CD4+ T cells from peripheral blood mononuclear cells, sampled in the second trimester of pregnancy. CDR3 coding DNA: TGTGCCTGGAGTGGGCAGTTGAACACTGAAGCTTTCTTT. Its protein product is CAWSGQLNTEAFF.